This T cell receptor (beta chain) was captured by sequencing in a study of blood T cell repertoires in COVID-19. Looking at the study overall: Sources were T cells, B-cell-depleted T cells, or PBMCs; the material itself was cDNA or gDNA.

Methods used by the authors: The authors estimated nucleated cell counts from reference gene primer amplification. Profiled with immunoSEQ multiplex PCR; TCRdb holds only in-frame clones, not every one. V, J and clone size derive from that table, while D and trimming were established from the DNA sequence. Among 100,000 or so clones, around 72% were seen once, and the ten largest hold approximately 15%. Germline V CDR1 and CDR2: SEHNR, FQNEAQ (reference sequence). The CDR3 runs 13 residues. V lost 5 bases and J lost 14; bases outside the gene matches: 14. The V gene is TRBV7-9, the J gene TRBJ1-2, with 7 bases aligning to TRBD1. The sequence came from a woman aged 80 or older with acute or convalescent COVID-19. The source material was peripheral blood. In DNA, the CDR3 is TGTGCCAGCAGCGTAGACAGGGCGGGGGGCCGTACCTTC. It codes for CASSVDRAGGRTF.